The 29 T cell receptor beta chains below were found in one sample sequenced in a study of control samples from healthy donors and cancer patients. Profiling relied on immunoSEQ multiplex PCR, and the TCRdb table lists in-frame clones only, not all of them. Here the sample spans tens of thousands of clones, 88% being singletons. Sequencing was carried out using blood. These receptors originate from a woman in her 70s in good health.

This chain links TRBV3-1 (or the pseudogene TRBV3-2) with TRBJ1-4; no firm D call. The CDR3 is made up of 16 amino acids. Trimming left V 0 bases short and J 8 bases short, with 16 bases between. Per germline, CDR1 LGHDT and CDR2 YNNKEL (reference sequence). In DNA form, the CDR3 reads TGTGCCAGCAGCCAAGATCACCCCCGGCCTGAAGAAAAACTGTTTTTT. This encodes CASSQDHPRPEEKLFF.

The chain's CDR3 is CASSQGTGRGVNTIYF. Written as DNA, the CDR3 is TGTGCCAGCAGCCAAGGAACGGGAAGGGGTGTAAACACCATATATTTT. V usage is TRBV3-1 (or the pseudogene TRBV3-2) and J usage is TRBJ1-3, with a possible D match to TRBD1 (5 bases). The CDR3 spans 16 residues. V was trimmed by 1 base and J by 6 bases, leaving 16 bases between them. CDR1 and CDR2 from the germline V gene are LGHDT and YNNKEL (reference sequence).

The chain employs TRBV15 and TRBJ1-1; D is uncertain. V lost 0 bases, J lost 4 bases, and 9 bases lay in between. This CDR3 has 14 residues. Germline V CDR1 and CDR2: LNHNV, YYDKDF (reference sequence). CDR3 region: CATSREGGSTEAFF. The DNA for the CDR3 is TGTGCCACCAGCAGAGAGGGAGGATCCACTGAAGCTTTCTTT. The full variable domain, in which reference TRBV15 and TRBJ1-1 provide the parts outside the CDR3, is DAMVIQNPRYQVTQFGKPVTLSCSQTLNHNVMYWYQQKSSQAPKLLFHYYDKDFNNEADTPDNFQSRRPNTSFCFLDIRSPGLGDTAMYLCATSREGGSTEAFFGQGTRLTVV.

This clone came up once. CDR3 DNA: TGTGCCAGCAGTGAACGTACGGCTGTCTACGAGCAGTACTTC. Translation gives CASSERTAVYEQYF. The rearrangement links TRBV6-1 to TRBJ2-7; no definite D call. CDR1 and CDR2 (germline): MNHNS, SASEGT. Trimming cost V 2 bases and J 3 bases, with 11 bases left between them. This CDR3 region has 14 residues.

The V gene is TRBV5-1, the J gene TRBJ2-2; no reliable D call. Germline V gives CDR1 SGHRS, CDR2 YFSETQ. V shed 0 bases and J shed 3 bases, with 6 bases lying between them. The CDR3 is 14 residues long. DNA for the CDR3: TGCGCCAGCAGCTTGGACAGAGACACCGGGGAGCTGTTTTTT. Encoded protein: CASSLDRDTGELFF.

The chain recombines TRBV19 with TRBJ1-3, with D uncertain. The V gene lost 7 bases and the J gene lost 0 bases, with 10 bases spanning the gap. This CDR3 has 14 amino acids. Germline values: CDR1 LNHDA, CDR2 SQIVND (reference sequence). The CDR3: CASNPGSSGNTIYF. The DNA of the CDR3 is TGTGCCAGTAATCCAGGAAGCTCTGGAAACACCATATATTTT. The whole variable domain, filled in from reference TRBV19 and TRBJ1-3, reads DGGITQSPKYLFRKEGQNVTLSCEQNLNHDAMYWYRQDPGQGLRLIYYSQIVNDFQKGDIAEGYSVSREKKESFPLTVTSAQKNPTAFYLCASNPGSSGNTIYFGEGSWLTVV.

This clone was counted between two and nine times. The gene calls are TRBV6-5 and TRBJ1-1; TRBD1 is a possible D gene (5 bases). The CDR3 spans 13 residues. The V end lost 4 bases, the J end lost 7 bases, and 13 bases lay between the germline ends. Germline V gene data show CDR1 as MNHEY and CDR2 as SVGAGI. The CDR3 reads CASSSGGKFEAFF. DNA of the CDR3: TGTGCCAGCAGTTCCGGGGGGAAATTTGAAGCTTTCTTT.

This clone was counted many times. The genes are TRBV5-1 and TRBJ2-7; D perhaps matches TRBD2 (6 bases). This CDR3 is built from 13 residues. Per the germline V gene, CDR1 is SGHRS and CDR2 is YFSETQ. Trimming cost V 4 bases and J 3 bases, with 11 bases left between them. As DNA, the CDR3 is TGCGCCAGCAGCCCTAGCGAACTCTACGAGCAGTACTTC. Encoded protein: CASSPSELYEQYF.

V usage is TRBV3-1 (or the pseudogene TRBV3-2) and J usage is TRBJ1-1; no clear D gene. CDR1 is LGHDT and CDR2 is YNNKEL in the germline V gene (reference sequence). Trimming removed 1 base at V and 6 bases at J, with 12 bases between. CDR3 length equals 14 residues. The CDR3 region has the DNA TGTGCCAGCAGCCAAGTGGGGTCCAACGCTGAAGCTTTCTTT. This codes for CASSQVGSNAEAFF.

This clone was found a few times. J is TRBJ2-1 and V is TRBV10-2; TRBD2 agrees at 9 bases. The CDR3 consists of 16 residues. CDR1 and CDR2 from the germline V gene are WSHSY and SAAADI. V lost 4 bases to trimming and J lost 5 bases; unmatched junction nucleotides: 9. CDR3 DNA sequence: TGCGCCAGCAGTGGGGATAGCGGGGGCAGGAACAATGAGCAGTTCTTC. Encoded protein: CASSGDSGGRNNEQFF.

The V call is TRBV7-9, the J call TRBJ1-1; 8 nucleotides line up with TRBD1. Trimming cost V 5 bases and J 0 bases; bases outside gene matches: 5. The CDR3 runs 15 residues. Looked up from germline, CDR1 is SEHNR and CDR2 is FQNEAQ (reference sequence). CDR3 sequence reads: CASSPRTGLNTEAFF. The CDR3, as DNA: TGTGCCAGCAGCCCAAGGACAGGGTTGAACACTGAAGCTTTCTTT.

The CDR3 here is CSAGGGEVSGNSPLHF. The CDR3 DNA is TGCAGTGCTGGTGGGGGGGAGGTATCAGGTAATTCACCCCTCCACTTT. The rearrangement joins TRBV20-1 to TRBJ1-6; D possibly corresponds to TRBD1 (5 bases). This CDR3 contains 16 residues. The V end was cut by 5 bases, the J end by 6 bases, with 20 bases between. CDR1 DFQATT and CDR2 SNEGSKA come from the germline V gene (reference sequence).

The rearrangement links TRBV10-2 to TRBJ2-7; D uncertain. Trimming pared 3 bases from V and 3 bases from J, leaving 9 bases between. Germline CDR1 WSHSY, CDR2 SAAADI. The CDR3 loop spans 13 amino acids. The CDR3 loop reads CASSEGRYYEQYF. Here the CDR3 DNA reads TGCGCCAGCAGTGAAGGCAGATACTACGAGCAGTACTTC.

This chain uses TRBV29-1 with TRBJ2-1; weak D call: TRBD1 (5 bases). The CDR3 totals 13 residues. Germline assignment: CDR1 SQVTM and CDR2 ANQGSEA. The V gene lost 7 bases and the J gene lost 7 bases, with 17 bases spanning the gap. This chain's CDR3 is CSGQGWTDNEQFF. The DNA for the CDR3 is TGCAGCGGTCAGGGTTGGACGGATAATGAGCAGTTCTTC.

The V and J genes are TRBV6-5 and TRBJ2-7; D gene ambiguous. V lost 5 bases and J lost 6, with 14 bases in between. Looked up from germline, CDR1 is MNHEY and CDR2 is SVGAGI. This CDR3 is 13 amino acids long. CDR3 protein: CASSHPDPSEQYF. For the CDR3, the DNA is TGTGCCAGCAGTCACCCTGATCCTAGCGAGCAGTACTTC.

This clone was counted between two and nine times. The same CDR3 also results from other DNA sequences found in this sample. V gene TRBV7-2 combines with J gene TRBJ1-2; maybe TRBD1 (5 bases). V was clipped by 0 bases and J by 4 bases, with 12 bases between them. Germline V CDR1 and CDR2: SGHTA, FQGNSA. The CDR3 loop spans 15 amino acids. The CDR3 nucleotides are TGTGCCAGCAGCTTAGCGAGGCGACAGACCTATGGCTACACCTTC. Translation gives CASSLARRQTYGYTF.

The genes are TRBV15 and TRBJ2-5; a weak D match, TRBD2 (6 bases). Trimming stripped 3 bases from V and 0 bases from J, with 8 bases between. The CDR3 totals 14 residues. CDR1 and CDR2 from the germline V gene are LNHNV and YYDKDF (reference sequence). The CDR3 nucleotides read TGTGCCACCAGCAGGGGACTGGACCAAGAGACCCAGTACTTC. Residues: CATSRGLDQETQYF.

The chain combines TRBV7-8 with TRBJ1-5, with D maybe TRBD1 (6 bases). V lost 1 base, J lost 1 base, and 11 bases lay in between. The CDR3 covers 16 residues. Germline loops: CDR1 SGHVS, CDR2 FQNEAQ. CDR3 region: CASSLGGGASNQPQHF. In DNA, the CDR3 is TGTGCCAGCAGCTTAGGCGGGGGGGCGAGCAATCAGCCCCAGCATTTT.

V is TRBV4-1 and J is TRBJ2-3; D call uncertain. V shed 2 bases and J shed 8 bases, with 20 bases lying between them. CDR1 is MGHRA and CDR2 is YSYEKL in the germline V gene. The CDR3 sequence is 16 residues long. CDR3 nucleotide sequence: TGCGCCAGCAGCCAACCAGCAACTGAAAAAGGAAGTACGCAGTATTTT. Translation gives CASSQPATEKGSTQYF.

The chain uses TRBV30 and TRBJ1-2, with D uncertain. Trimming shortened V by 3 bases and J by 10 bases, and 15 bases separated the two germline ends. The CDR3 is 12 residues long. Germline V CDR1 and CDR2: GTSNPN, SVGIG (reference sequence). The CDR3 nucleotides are TGTGCCTGGAGAGCACTCGGACCCGACTACACCTTC. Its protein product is CAWRALGPDYTF.

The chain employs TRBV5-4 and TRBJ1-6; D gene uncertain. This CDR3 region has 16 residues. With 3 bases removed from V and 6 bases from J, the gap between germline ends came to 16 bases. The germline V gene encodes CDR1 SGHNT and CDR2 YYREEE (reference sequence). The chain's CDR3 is CASSYYGRGSNSPLHF. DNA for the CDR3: TGTGCCAGCAGCTACTATGGAAGAGGAAGTAATTCACCCCTCCACTTT. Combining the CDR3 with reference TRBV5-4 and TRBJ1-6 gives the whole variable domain ETGVTQSPTHLIKTRGQQVTLRCSSQSGHNTVSWYQQALGQGPQFIFQYYREEENGRGNFPPRFSGLQFPNYSSELNVNALELDDSALYLCASSYYGRGSNSPLHFGNGTRLTVT.

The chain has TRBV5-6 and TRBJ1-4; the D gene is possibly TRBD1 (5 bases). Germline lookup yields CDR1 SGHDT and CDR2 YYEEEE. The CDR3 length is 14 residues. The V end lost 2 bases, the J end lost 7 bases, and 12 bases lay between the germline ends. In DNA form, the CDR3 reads TGTGCCAGCAGCTTAACAAGGGGTAGTGAAAAACTGTTTTTT. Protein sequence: CASSLTRGSEKLFF.

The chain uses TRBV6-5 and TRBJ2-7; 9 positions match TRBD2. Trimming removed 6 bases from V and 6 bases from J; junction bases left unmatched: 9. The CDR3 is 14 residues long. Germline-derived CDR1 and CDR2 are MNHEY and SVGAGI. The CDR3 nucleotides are TGTGCCAGCAGACCCCAGGGACTAGCATCCGAGCAGTACTTC. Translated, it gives CASRPQGLASEQYF.

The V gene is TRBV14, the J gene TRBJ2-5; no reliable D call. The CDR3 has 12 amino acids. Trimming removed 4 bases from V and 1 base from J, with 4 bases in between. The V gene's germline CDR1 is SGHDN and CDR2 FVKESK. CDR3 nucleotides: TGTGCCAGCAGCCGGCTCCAAGAGACCCAGTACTTC. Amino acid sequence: CASSRLQETQYF.

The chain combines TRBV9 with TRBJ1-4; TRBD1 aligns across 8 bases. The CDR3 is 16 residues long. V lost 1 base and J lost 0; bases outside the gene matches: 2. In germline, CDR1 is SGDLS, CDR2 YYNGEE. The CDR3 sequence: CASSVKQGATNEKLFF. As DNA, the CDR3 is TGTGCCAGCAGCGTAAAACAGGGGGCAACTAATGAAAAACTGTTTTTT.

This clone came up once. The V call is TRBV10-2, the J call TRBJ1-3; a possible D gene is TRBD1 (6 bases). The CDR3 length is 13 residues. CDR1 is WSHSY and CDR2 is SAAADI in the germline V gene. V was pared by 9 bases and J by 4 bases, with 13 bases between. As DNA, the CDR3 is TGCGCCAGTTCTCAGGGGTACGGAAACACCATATATTTT. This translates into CASSQGYGNTIYF.

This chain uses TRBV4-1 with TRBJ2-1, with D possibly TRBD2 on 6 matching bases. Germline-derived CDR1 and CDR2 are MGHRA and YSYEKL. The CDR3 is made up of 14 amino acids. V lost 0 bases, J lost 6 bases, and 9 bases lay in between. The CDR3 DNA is TGCGCCAGCAGCCAAGAGAGACTAGTCAATGAGCAGTTCTTC. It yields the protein CASSQERLVNEQFF.

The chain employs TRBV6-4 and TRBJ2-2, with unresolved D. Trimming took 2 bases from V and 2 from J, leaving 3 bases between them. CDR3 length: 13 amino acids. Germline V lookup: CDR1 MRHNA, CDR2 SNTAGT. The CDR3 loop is CASSDDNTGELFF. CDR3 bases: TGTGCCAGCAGTGACGACAACACCGGGGAGCTGTTTTTT.

The chain's CDR3 is CASSPLIRTGKQETQYF. The DNA for the CDR3 is TGTGCCAGCAGCCCCTTAATTCGGACAGGAAAGCAAGAGACCCAGTACTTC. This chain joins TRBV6-2 or TRBV6-3 and TRBJ2-5, with TRBD1 matching 7 bases. V lost 6 bases, J lost 2 bases, and 15 bases stayed unmatched. The CDR3 is 17 residues long. Germline values: CDR1 MNHEY, CDR2 SVGEGT.